The clone carrying this T cell receptor beta chain showed up just once. Antigen: not known. V was shortened by 1 base and J by 9 bases, with 18 bases between the two germline ends. The CDR3 extends over 15 amino acids. Germline V lookup: CDR1 KGHSH, CDR2 LQKENI. Researchers ran the PCR with 60 Vbeta and 13 Jbeta primers. Measured with immunoSEQ multiplex PCR; TCRdb has only the in-frame clones, and not every one. The sample records 150,000 to 200,000 clones, 78% being singletons. This entry belongs to a study of cytomegalovirus exposure and HLA in healthy donors. Study outcomes and limitations: Three chains linked to CMV were shown in vitro to be specific for CMV antigens. A later analysis revealed that TCR association rates differed between HLA loci, peaking at DRB1 and bottoming out at HLA-C. The authors enumerated some 160 TCR beta chains as linked to cytomegalovirus.

This TCR was recovered from a woman aged 30 to 39 in good health and CMV-seropositive. V is TRBV18 and J is TRBJ1-2; D is unclear. The sequenced sample was PBMCs. The CDR3 DNA reads as TGTGCCAGCTCACCACGGGCCATGGGAGAGGAAAGCTACACCTTC. Amino acid sequence: CASSPRAMGEESYTF.